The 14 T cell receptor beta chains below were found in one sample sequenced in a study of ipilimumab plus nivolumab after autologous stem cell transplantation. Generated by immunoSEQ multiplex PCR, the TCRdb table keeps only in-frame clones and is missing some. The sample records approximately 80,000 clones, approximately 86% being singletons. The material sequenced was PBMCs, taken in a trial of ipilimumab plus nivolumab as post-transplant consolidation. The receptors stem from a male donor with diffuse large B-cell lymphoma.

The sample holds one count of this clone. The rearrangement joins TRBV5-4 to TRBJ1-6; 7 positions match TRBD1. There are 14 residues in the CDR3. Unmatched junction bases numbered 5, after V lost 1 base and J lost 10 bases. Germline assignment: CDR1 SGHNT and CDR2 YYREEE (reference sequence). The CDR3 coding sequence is TGTGCCAGCAGCTTGCAGGGGGATGGGTCACCCCTCCACTTT. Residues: CASSLQGDGSPLHF. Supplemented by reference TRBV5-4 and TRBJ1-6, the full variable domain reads ETGVTQSPTHLIKTRGQQVTLRCSSQSGHNTVSWYQQALGQGPQFIFQYYREEENGRGNFPPRFSGLQFPNYSSELNVNALELDDSALYLCASSLQGDGSPLHFGNGTRLTVT.

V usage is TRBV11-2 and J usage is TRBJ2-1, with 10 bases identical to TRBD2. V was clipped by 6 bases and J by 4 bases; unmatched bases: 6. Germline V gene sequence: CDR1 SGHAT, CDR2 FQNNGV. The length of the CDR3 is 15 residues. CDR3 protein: CASRSLAGAYNEQFF. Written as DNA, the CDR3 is TGTGCCAGCAGATCTCTAGCGGGGGCTTACAATGAGCAGTTCTTC.

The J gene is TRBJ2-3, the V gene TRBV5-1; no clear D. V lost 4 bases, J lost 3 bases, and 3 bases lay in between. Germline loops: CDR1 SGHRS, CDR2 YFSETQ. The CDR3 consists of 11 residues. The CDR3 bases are TGCGCCAGCAGCCGTACAGATACGCAGTATTTT. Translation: CASSRTDTQYF.

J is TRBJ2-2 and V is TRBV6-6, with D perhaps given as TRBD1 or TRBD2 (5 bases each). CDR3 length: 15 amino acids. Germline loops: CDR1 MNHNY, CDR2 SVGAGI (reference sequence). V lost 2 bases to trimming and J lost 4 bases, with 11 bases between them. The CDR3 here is CASSYGDLGTGELFF. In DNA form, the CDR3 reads TGTGCCAGCAGTTACGGGGACCTGGGCACCGGGGAGCTGTTTTTT.

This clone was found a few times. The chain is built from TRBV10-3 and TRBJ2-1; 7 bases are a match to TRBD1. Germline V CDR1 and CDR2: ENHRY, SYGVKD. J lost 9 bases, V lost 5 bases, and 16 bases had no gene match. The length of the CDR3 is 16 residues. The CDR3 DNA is TGTGCCATCAGTCCCACCCCCGGACAGGAGGCCAGTGAGCAGTTCTTC. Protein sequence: CAISPTPGQEASEQFF.

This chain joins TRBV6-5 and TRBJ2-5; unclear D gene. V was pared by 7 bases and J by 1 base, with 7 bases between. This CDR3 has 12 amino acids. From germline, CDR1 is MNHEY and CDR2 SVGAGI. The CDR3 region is CASKGPQETQYF. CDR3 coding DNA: TGTGCCAGCAAAGGACCCCAAGAGACCCAGTACTTC.

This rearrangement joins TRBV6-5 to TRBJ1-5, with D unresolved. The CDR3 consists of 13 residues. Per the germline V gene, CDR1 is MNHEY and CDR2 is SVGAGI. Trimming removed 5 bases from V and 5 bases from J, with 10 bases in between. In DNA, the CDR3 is TGTGCCAGCAGTACTCGAGAGGATCAGCCCCAGCATTTT. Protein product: CASSTREDQPQHF.

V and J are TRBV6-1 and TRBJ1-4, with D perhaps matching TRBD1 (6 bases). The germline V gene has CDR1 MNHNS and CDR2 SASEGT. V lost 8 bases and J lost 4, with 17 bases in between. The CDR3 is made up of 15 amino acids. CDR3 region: CASGERPGDNEKLFF. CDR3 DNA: TGTGCCAGCGGAGAACGGCCAGGGGATAATGAAAAACTGTTTTTT.

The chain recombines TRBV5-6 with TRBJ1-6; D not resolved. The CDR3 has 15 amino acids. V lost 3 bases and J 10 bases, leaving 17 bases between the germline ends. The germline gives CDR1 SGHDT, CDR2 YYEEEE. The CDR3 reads CASSSGPGERSPLHF. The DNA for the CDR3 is TGTGCCAGCAGCTCTGGGCCCGGAGAACGGTCACCCCTCCACTTT.

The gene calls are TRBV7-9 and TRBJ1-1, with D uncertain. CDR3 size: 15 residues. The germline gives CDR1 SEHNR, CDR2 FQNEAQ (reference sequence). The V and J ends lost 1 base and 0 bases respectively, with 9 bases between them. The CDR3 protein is CASSLEMALNTEAFF. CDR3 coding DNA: TGTGCCAGCAGCTTAGAGATGGCCTTGAACACTGAAGCTTTCTTT.

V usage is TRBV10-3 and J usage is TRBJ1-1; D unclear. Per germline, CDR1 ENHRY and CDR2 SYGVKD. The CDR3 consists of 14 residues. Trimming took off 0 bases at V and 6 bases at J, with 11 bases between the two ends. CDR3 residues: CAISESVLGAEAFF. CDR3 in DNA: TGTGCCATCAGTGAGTCGGTCCTTGGCGCTGAAGCTTTCTTT.

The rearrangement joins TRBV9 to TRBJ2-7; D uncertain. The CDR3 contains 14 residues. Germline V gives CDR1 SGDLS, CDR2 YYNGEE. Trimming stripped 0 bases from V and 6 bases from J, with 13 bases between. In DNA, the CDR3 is TGTGCCAGCAGCGTAGGCCCCGTAACGGGCGAGCAGTACTTC. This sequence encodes CASSVGPVTGEQYF.

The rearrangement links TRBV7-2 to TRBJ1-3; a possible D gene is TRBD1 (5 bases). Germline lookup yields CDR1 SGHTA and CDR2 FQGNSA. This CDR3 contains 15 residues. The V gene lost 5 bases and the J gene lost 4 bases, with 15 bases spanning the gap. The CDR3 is CASSPRTHRGNTIYF. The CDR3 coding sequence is TGTGCCAGCAGCCCCCGGACCCACAGGGGAAACACCATATATTTT.

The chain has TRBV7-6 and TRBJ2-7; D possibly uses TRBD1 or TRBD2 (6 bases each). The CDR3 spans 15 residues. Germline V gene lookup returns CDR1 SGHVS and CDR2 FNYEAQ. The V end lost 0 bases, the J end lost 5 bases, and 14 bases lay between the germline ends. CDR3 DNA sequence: TGTGCCAGCAGCTTAGCAGGAGGGGGTGGCCACGAGCAGTACTTC. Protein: CASSLAGGGGHEQYF.